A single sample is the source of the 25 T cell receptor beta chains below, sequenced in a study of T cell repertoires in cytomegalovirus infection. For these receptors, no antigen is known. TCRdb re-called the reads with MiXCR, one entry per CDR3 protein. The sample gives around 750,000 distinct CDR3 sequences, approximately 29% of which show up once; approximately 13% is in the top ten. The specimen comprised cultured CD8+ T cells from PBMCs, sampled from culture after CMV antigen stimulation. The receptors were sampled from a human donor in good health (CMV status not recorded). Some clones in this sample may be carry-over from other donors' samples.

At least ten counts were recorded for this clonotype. The chain's CDR3 is CASTSLGGAGGYTF. As DNA, the CDR3 is TGTGCCAGCACCTCCCTCGGGGGCGCCGGTGGCTACACCTTC. The chain joins TRBV12-3 or TRBV12-4 to TRBJ1-2, with a weak D call TRBD1 (6 bases). With 7 bases removed from V and 7 bases from J, the gap between germline ends came to 19 bases. CDR3 size: 14 residues.

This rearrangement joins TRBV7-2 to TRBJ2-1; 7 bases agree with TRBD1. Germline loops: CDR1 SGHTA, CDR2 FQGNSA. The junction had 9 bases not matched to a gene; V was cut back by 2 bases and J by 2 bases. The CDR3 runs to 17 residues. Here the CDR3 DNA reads TGTGCCAGCAGCTTACCCAAACAGGGGTGGACCTACAATGAGCAGTTCTTC. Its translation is CASSLPKQGWTYNEQFF.

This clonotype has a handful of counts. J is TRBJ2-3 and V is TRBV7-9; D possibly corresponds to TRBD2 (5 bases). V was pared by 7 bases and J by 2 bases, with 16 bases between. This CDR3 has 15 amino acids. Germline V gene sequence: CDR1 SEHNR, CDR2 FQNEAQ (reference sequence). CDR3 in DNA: TGTGCCAGCAACCAACTAGAAGATTACACAGATACGCAGTATTTT. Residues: CASNQLEDYTDTQYF.

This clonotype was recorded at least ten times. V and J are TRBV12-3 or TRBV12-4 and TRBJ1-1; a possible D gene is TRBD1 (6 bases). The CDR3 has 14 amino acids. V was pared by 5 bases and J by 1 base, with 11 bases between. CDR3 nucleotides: TGTGCCAGCAGTCCCAGGGGCCCGAACACTGAAGCTTTCTTT. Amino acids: CASSPRGPNTEAFF.

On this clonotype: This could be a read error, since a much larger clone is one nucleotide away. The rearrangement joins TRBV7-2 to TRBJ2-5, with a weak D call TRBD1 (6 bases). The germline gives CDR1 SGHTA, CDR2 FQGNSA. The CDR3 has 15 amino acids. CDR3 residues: CASGLDGQTEETQYF. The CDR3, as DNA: TGTGCCAGCGGCTTAGACGGACAGACTGAAGAGACCCAGTACTTC.

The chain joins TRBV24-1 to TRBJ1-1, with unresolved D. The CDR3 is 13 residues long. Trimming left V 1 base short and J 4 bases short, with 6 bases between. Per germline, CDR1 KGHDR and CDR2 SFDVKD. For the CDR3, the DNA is TGTGCCACCAGTGATTTAGGGAGCACTGAAGCTTTCTTT. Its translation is CATSDLGSTEAFF.

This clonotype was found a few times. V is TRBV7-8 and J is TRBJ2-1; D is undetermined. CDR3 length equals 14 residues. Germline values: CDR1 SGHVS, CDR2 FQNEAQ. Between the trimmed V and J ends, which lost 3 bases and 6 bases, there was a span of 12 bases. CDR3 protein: CASSFRIGPNEQFF. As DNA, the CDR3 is TGTGCCAGCAGCTTTAGAATAGGCCCCAATGAGCAGTTCTTC.

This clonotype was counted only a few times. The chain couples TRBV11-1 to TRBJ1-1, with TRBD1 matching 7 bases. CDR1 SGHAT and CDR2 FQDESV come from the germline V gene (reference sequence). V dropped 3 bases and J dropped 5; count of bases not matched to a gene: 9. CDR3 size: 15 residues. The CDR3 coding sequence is TGTGCCAGCAGCTTGGATTACAGGGGTGGGACTGAAGCTTTCTTT. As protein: CASSLDYRGGTEAFF.

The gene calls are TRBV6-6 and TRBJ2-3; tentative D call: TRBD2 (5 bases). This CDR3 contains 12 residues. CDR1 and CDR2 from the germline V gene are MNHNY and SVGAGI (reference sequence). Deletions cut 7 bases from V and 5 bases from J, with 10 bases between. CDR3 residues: CASTAGGDTQYF. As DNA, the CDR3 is TGTGCCAGCACCGCCGGAGGAGATACGCAGTATTTT.

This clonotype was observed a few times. CDR3: CASSPEGWANEKLFF. The CDR3, as DNA: TGCGCCAGCAGCCCAGAGGGGTGGGCTAATGAAAAACTGTTTTTT. This chain joins TRBV4-1 and TRBJ1-4, with D tentatively TRBD1 (5 bases). The V and J ends lost 4 bases and 3 bases respectively, with 12 bases between them. CDR1 and CDR2 (germline): MGHRA, YSYEKL. The CDR3 has 15 residues.

CDR3: CAIRQGVEAFF. The CDR3 region has the DNA TGTGCCATCAGGCAGGGAGTTGAAGCTTTCTTT. The chain has TRBV10-3 and TRBJ1-1; maybe TRBD1 (5 bases). Germline V gene lookup returns CDR1 ENHRY and CDR2 SYGVKD. V was trimmed by 6 bases and J by 7 bases, leaving 9 bases between them. The CDR3 loop spans 11 amino acids.

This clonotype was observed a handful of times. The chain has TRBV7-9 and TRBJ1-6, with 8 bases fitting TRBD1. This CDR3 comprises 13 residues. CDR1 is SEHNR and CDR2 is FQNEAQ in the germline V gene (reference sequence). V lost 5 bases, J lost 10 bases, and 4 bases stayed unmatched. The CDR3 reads CASSVSGGSPLHF. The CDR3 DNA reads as TGTGCCAGCAGCGTGTCAGGGGGCTCACCCCTCCACTTT. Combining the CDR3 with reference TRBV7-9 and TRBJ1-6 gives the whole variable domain DTGVSQNPRHKITKRGQNVTFRCDPISEHNRLYWYRQTLGQGPEFLTYFQNEAQLEKSRLLSDRFSAERPKGSFSTLEIQRTEQGDSAMYLCASSVSGGSPLHFGNGTRLTVT.

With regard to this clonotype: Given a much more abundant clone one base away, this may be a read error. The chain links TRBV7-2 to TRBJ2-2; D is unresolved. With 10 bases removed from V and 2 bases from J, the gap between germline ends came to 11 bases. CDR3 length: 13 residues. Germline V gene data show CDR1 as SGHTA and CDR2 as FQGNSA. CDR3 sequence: CANKTQNTGELFF. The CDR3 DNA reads TGTGCCAACAAAACCCAAAACACCGGGGAGCTGTTTTTT.

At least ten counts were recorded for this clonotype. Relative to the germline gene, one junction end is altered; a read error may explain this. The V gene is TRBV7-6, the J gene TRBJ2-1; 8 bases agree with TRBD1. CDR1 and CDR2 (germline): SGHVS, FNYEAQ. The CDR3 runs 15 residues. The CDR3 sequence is CASRLDRGPYNEQFF. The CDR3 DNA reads TGTGCCAGCAGGTTAGACAGGGGCCCCTACAATGAGCAGTTCTTC.

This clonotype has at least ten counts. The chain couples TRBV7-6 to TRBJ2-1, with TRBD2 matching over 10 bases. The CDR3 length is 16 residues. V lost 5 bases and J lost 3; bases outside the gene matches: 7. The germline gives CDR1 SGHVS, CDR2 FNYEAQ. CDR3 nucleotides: TGTGCCAGCAGCCCTTCGCCTAGCGGGGGCTACAATGAGCAGTTCTTC. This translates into CASSPSPSGGYNEQFF. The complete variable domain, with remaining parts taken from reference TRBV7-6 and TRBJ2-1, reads GAGVSQSPRYKVTKRGQDVALRCDPISGHVSLYWYRQALGQGPEFLTYFNYEAQQDKSGLPNDRFSAERPEGSISTLTIQRTEQRDSAMYRCASSPSPSGGYNEQFFGPGTRLTVL.

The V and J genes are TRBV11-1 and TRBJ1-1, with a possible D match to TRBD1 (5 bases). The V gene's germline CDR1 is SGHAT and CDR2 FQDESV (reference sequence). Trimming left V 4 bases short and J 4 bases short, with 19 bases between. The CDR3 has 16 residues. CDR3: CASSYVRDYIATEAFF. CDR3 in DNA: TGTGCCAGCAGCTACGTCAGGGACTACATTGCCACTGAAGCTTTCTTT.

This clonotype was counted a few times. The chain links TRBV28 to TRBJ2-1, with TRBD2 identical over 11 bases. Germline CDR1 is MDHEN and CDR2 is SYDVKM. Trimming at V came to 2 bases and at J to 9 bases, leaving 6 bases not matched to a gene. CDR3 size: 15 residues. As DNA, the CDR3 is TGTGCCAGCAGTTTAGTCCTAGCGGGGGGTCCTGAGCAGTTCTTC. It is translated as CASSLVLAGGPEQFF.

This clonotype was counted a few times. The CDR3 nucleotides are TGCGCCAGCAGCCAAAAAGGGACAGGGAAGGAGAACACTGAAGCTTTCTTT. This gives the protein CASSQKGTGKENTEAFF. This sequence joins TRBV4-1 and TRBJ1-1, with 9 bases matching TRBD1. CDR3 length equals 17 residues. Germline CDR1 MGHRA, CDR2 YSYEKL. The V and J ends lost 2 bases and 1 base, in that order; junction bases with no gene match: 8.

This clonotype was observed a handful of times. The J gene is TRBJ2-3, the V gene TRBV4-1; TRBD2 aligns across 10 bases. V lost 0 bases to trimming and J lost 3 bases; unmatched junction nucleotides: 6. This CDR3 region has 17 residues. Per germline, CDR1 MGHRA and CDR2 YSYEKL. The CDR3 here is CASSQEAPSGGTDTQYF. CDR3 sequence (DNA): TGCGCCAGCAGCCAAGAGGCCCCTAGCGGGGGTACAGATACGCAGTATTTT.

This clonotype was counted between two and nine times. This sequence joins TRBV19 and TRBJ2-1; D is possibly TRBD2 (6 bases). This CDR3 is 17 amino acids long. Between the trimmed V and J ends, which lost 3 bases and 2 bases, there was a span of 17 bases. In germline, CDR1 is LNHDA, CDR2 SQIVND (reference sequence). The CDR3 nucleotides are TGTGCCAGTAGTATTAGCTCCGGGGCGGGGACCTACAATGAGCAGTTCTTC. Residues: CASSISSGAGTYNEQFF.

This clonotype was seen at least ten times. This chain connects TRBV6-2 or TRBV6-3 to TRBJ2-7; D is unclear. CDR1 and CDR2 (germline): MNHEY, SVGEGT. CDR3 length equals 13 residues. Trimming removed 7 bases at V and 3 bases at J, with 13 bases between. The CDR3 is CASNDVGVYEQYV. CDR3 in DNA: TGTGCCAGCAATGATGTCGGCGTCTACGAGCAGTACGTC.

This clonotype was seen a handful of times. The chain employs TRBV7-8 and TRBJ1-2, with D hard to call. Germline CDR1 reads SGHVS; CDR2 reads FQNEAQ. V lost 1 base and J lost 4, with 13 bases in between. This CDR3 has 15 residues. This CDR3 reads CASSLGYGEAYGYTF. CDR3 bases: TGTGCCAGCAGCTTAGGTTATGGGGAAGCCTATGGCTACACCTTC.

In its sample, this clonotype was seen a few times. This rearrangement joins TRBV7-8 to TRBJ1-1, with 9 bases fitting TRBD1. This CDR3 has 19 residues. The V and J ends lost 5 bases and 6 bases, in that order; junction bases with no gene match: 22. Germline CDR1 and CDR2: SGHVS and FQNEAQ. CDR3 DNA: TGTGCCAGCAGCGCCCAACCCGGGACAGGGTATGGGAAGGGGGCTGAAGCTTTCTTT. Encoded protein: CASSAQPGTGYGKGAEAFF.

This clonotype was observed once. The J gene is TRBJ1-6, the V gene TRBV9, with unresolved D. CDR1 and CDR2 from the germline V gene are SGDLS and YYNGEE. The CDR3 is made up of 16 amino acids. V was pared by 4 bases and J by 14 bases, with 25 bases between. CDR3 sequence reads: CASSPAPGGPIRALHF. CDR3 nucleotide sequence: TGTGCCAGCAGCCCGGCCCCGGGCGGTCCTATTAGGGCCCTCCACTTT.

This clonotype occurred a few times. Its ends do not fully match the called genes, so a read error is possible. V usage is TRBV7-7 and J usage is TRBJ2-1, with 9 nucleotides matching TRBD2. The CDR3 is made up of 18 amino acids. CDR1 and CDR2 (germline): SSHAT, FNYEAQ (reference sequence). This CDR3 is CASSLRPSGDLSYNEQFF. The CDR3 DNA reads TGTGCTAGCAGCTTACGGCCTAGCGGGGATCTCTCCTACAATGAGCAGTTCTTC.